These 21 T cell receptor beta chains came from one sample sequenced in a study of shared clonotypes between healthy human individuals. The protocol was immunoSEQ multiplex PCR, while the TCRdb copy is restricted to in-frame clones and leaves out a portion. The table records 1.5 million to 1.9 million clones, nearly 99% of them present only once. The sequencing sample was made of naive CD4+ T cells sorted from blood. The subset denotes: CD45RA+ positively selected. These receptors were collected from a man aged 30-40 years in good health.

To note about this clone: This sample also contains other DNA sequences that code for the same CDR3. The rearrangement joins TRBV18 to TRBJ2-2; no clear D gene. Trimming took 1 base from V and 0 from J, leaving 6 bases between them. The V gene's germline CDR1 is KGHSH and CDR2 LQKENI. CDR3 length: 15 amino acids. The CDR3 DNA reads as TGTGCCAGCTCACCACTGGGCTCGAACACCGGGGAGCTGTTTTTT. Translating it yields CASSPLGSNTGELFF. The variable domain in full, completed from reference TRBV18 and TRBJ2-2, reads NAGVMQNPRHLVRRRGQEARLRCSPMKGHSHVYWYRQLPEEGLKFMVYLQKENIIDESGMPKERFSAEFPKEGPSILRIQQVVRGDSAAYFCASSPLGSNTGELFFGEGSRLTVL.

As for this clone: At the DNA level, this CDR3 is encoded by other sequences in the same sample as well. For the CDR3, the DNA is TGTGCCAGCAGCTTGACAGGATCTGAAGCTTTCTTT. The encoded protein is CASSLTGSEAFF. This chain connects TRBV7-2 to TRBJ1-1, with a tentative D call TRBD1 (6 bases). In germline, CDR1 is SGHTA, CDR2 FQGNSA. The V end lost 3 bases, the J end lost 6 bases, and 8 bases lay between the germline ends. The CDR3 sequence is 12 residues long.

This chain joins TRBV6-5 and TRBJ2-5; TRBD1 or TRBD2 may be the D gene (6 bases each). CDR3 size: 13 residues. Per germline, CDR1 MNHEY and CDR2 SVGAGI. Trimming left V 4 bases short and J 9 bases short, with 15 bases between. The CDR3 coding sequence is TGTGCCAGCAGTTCCTTCCAGGGGAGGCCCCAGTACTTC. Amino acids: CASSSFQGRPQYF.

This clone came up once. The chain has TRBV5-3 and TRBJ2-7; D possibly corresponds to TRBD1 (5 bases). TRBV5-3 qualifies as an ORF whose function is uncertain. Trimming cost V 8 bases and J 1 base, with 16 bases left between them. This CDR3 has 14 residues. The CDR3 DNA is TGTGCCAGCAGCCATGGGGCACTATCCTACGAGCAGTACTTC. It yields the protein CASSHGALSYEQYF.

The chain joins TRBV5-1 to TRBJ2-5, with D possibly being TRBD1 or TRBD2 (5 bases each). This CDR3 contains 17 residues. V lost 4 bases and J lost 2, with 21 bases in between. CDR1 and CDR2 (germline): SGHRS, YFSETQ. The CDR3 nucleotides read TGCGCCAGCAGCCAGCGGACGGGACGACTGCGACAAGAGACCCAGTACTTC. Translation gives CASSQRTGRLRQETQYF.

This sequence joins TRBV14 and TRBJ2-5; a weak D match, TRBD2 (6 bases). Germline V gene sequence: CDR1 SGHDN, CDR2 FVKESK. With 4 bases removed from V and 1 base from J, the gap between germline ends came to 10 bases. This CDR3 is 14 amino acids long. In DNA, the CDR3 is TGTGCCAGCAGCCGATGGGACTTCCAAGAGACCCAGTACTTC. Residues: CASSRWDFQETQYF.

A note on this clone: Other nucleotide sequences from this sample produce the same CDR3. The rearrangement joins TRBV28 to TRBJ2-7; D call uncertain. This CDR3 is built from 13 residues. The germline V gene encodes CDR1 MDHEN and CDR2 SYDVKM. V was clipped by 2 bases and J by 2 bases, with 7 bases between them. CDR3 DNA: TGTGCCAGCAGTTTAGGCGTCCCCTACGAGCAGTACTTC. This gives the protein CASSLGVPYEQYF.

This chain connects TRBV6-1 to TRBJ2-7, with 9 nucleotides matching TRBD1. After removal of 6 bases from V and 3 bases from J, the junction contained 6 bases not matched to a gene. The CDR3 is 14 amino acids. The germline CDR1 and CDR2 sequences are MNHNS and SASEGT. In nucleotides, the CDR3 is TGTGCCAGCAGCCTGGGACAGGGCAACTACGAGCAGTACTTC. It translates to CASSLGQGNYEQYF.

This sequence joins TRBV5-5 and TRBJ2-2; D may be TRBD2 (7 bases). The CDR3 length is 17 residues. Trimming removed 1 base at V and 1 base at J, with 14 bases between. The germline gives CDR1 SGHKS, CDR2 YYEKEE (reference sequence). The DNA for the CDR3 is TGTGCCAGCAGCTTGTCAGGGGAGGGCCTGAACACCGGGGAGCTGTTTTTT. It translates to CASSLSGEGLNTGELFF.

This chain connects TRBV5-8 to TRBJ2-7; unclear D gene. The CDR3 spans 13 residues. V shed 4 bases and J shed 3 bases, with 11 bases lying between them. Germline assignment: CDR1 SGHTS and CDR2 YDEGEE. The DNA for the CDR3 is TGTGCCAGCAGCCCCCCAGGACGCTACGAGCAGTACTTC. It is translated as CASSPPGRYEQYF.

The chain's CDR3 is CASWEHPGELFF. The CDR3 nucleotides read TGTGCCAGTTGGGAACACCCCGGGGAGCTGTTTTTT. The chain combines TRBV18 with TRBJ2-2, with D uncertain. The CDR3 covers 12 residues. V was pared by 9 bases and J by 6 bases, with 11 bases between. Germline V gene data show CDR1 as KGHSH and CDR2 as LQKENI.

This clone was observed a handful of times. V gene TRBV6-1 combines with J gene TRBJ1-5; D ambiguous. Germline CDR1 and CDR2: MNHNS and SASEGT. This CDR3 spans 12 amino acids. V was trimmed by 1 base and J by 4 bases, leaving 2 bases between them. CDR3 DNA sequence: TGTGCCAGCAGTGAAGTAAATCAGCCCCAGCATTTT. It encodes CASSEVNQPQHF.

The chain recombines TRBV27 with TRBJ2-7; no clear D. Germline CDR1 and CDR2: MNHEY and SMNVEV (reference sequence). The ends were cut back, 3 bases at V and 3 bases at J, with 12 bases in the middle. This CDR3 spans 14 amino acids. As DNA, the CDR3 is TGTGCCAGCAGTTTTTTACAGACTCTCTACGAGCAGTACTTC. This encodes CASSFLQTLYEQYF.

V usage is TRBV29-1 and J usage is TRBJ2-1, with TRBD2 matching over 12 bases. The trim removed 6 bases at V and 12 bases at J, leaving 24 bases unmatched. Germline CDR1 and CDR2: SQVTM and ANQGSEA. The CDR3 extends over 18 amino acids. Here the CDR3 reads CSVAEGRASGRALPVQFF. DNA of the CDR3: TGCAGCGTCGCGGAAGGTAGGGCTAGCGGGAGGGCCTTGCCTGTGCAGTTCTTC.

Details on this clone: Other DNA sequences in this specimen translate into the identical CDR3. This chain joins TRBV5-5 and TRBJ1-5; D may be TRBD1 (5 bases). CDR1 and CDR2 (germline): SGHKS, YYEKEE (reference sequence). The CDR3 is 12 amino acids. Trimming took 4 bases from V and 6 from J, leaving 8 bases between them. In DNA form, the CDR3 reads TGTGCCAGCAGCCCCGGGGGTCAGCCCCAGCATTTT. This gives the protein CASSPGGQPQHF.

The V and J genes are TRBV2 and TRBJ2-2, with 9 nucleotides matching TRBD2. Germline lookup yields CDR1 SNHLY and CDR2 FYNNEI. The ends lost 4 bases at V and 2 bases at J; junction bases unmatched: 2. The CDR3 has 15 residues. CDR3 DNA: TGTGCCAGCAGTGGACTAGCGGTAAACACCGGGGAGCTGTTTTTT. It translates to CASSGLAVNTGELFF. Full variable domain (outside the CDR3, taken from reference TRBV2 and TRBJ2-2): EPEVTQTPSHQVTQMGQEVILRCVPISNHLYFYWYRQILGQKVEFLVSFYNNEISEKSEIFDDQFSVERPDGSNFTLKIRSTKLEDSAMYFCASSGLAVNTGELFFGEGSRLTVL.

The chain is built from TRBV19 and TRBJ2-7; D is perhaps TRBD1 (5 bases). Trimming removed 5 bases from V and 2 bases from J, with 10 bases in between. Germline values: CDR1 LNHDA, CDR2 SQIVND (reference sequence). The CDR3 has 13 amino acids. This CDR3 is CASSRQLTYEQYF. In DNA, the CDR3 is TGTGCCAGTAGTCGACAGCTTACCTACGAGCAGTACTTC.

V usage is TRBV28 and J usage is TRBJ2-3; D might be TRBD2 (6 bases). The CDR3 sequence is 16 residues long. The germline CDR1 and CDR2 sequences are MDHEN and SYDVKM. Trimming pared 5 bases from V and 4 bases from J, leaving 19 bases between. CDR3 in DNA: TGTGCCAGCAGTGTTATAGCGGCACCGGGGCCAGATACGCAGTATTTT. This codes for CASSVIAAPGPDTQYF.

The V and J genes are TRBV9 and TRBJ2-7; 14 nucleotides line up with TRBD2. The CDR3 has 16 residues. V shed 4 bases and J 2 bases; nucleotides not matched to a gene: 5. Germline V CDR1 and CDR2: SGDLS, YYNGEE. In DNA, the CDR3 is TGTGCCAGCAGCACGGGACTAGCGGGAGACCCCTACGAGCAGTACTTC. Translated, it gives CASSTGLAGDPYEQYF.

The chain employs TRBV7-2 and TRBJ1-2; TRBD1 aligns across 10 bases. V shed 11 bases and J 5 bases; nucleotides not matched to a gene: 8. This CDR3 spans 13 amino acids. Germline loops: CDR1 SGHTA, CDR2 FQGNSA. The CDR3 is CASGTGVLYGYTF. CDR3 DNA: TGTGCCTCCGGGACAGGGGTCCTTTATGGCTACACCTTC.

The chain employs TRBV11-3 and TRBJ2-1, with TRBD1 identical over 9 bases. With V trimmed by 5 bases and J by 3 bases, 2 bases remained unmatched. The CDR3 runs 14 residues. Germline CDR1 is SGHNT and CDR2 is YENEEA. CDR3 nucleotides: TGTGCCAGCAGCCCGACAGGGGGCTACAATGAGCAGTTCTTC. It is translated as CASSPTGGYNEQFF.